This TCR beta chain is drawn from a study of T cell responses to AZD1222 COVID-19 vaccine. Study observations and caveats: Of the AZD1222 recipients, only six or seven were seropositive at baseline. Vaccine-associated CD4 TCRs ranged over spike, dominating at 160-218 and 743-854. Clonal diversity may have been underestimated in mostly white British donors.

On this clone itself: Its antigen remains unidentified.

The CDR3 has 16 amino acids. Germline CDR1 LNHDA, CDR2 SQIVND (reference sequence). V was clipped by 5 bases and J by 2 bases, with 19 bases between them. Sequenced by immunoSEQ multiplex PCR; TCRdb stores in-frame clones only, minus some. The sample consists of some 130,000 clones, nearly 95% of them appearing once. Source: peripheral blood, taken on day 0 of AZD1222 vaccination. The clonotype originates from an adult in good health. This chain links TRBV19 with TRBJ2-7; D might be TRBD1 (7 bases). The CDR3 DNA sequence: TGTGCCAGTAGTCCCCGAGAGGACAGGACTACCTACGAGCAGTACTTC. Translating it yields CASSPREDRTTYEQYF. Variable domain in full (rest from reference TRBV19 and TRBJ2-7): DGGITQSPKYLFRKEGQNVTLSCEQNLNHDAMYWYRQDPGQGLRLIYYSQIVNDFQKGDIAEGYSVSREKKESFPLTVTSAQKNPTAFYLCASSPREDRTTYEQYFGPGTRLTVT.